One TCR beta chain is described in this entry. This clone has only a few counts. Its recognized antigen is unknown. Base qualities were left out, and no much larger clone turns up one base away. TCRbeta CDR3 regions were amplified from genomic DNA by means of the immunoSEQ Assay, a bias-controlled multiplex PCR. The original pipeline was this. Within the assay, amplification of reference gene primers was used to estimate how many nucleated cells each sample contained. To quantify the absolute abundance of each unique TCRbeta CDR3 rearrangement, sequence reads were collapsed and filtered. For each sample, productive Simpson clonality was calculated as the square root of Simpson's diversity index over productive rearrangements. Imported from immuneACCESS, the table was reduced by TCRdb to in-frame sequences with V and J called. These copies leave out some clones; in studies compared against another copy, an unresolved V gene accounts for under half, and the cause of the remainder is not known. V and J calls and clone size follow that table, whereas D and trimming were derived from the DNA. Counted in this sample were roughly 570,000 clones; around 90% of them appeared once. The top ten clonotypes cover about 8% of the sample.

One collaborating source in Seattle enrolled patients during active infection and followed them longitudinally through the course of disease. The collaborating institutions used their own protocols to collect whole blood in K2EDTA tubes. For TCRbeta analysis, collaborators shipped samples in one of three forms: frozen whole blood, isolated PBMCs, or DNA extracted from either of those sample types. This entry comes from a study of blood T cell repertoires in COVID-19 (dated by TCRdb to the early 2020s). A note on the overall study: The collaborator samples originated in the United States, Italy and Spain and spanned the acute and convalescent phases of COVID-19. The prospective study material was composed of cDNA or gDNA derived from T cells, B-cell-depleted T cells, or PBMCs. The sample metadata nearly always contained a de-identified subject ID, COVID-19 status, age in years and sex. A freely available public database, intended as a resource for researchers studying the immune response to SARS-CoV-2, is where the repertoires were released. Where available, HLA class I and class II types were taken from metadata supplied by the sample provider and were not determined by assay-based typing. Deeply sampled blood TCRbeta repertoires from subjects exposed to, actively infected with, or recovered from COVID-19 were included in the dataset. The samples were drawn from two sources: the first 160 participants of the ongoing ImmuneRACE study, and over 950 subjects contributed by 6 global collaborators. Paper-wide results and their limitations: The quantity of clinical and demographic metadata differed by source and by participant and was supplied without curation.

V gives up 5 bases and J gives up 2 bases, and the segment between their germline ends measures 15 bases. CDR1 and CDR2 (MDHEN, SYDVKM) derive from the germline V gene. The CDR3 measures 15 amino acids from cysteine to phenylalanine. The only DNA kept is the CDR3, 45 bases in frame from the first base. The chain is encoded by TRBV28 joined to TRBJ1-2; tentative D gene TRBD1, with 6 bases matching. The sequence was obtained from a woman aged 45-65 years with COVID-19, enrolled during active disease. Input material: peripheral blood. The DNA sequence reads TGTGCCAGCAGTCTTTGGACAGATAGAAACTATGGCTACACCTTC. It is translated as CASSLWTDRNYGYTF.